The clone carrying this TCR beta chain was detected many times. What it binds is unknown. This entry comes from a study of Graves' ophthalmopathy and Graves' hyperthyroidism. The study, taken as a whole, reports: Among thyroid clonotypes expanded above 0.001 frequency, most also appeared in blood. Predictions made by the model for ophthalmopathy progression reached under 71% sensitivity and almost 75% specificity.

Serum thyroxine and TRAb, along with clinical symptoms, thyroid ultrasound and orbital computed tomography, were what diagnosis relied on. What supplied the PBMCs was 10 ml of fresh peripheral blood. Trimming cost V 3 bases and J 5 bases, with 13 bases left between them. Germline CDR1 is SQVTM and CDR2 is ANQGSEA. The CDR3 spans 13 residues. RNA transcripts served as template for amplifying TCR beta CDR3 sequences. Scientists carried out first-round RT-PCR using HTBI primers and then a second-round multiplex PCR. Using its own MiXCR run on the multiplex PCR reads, TCRdb lists one record per CDR3 protein. This sample has 740,000 or so distinct CDR3 sequences, with roughly two fifths found just once.

This TCR was recovered from an adult man with Graves' ophthalmopathy. Sequenced: peripheral blood. The V and J genes are TRBV29-1 and TRBJ1-1; D remains unclear. Here the CDR3 reads CSVEAAVATEAFF. The CDR3 DNA reads as TGCAGCGTTGAGGCCGCCGTGGCGACTGAAGCTTTCTTT.